The clone carrying this T cell receptor (beta chain) was observed many times. One end of the junction does not line up with germline, which may come from a read error. These data come from a study of T cells in Graves' hyperthyroidism and ophthalmopathy. The TCR beta CDR3 regions underwent amplification using RNA transcripts as the source. The HTBI primer set drove a first-round RT-PCR of the TCR CDR3. TCRdb fed the multiplex PCR reads into MiXCR, producing one record per CDR3 protein. The table includes roughly 350,000 distinct CDR3 sequences, 14% detected once. Every diagnosis used clinical symptoms, serum thyroxine and TRAb, thyroid ultrasound and orbital computed tomography. The authors took PBMCs from over 8.5 ml fresh peripheral blood. This TCR was recovered from a woman aged 30 to 39 with Graves' ophthalmopathy. What was sequenced was blood.

The CDR3 region has the DNA TGTGCAAGCACAGGGGGTTCATGGACTGAAGCTTTCTTT. This codes for CASTGGSWTEAFF. This chain joins TRBV13 and TRBJ1-1, with 8 bases identical to TRBD1. Germline V gene sequence: CDR1 PRHDT, CDR2 FYEKMQ (reference sequence). CDR3 length equals 13 residues.